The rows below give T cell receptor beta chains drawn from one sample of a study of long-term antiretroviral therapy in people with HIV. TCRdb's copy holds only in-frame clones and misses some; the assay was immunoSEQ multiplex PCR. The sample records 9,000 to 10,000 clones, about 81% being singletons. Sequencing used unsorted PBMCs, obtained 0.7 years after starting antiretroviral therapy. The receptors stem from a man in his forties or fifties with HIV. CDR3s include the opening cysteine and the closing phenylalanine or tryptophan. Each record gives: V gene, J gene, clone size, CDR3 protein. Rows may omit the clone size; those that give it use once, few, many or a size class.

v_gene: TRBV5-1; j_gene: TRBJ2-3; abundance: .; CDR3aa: CASSLGPTGSTDTQYF
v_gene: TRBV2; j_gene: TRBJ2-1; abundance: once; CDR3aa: CASIRGITGVGYNEQFF
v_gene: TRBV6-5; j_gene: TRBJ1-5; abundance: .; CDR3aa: CASSVDRNGNQPQHF
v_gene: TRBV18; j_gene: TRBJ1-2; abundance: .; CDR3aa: CASSPTRGRMDGYTF
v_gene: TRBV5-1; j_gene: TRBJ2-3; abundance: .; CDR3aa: CASSLDSGASTDTQYF
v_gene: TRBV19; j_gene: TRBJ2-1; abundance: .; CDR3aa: CASSIVDTYNEQFF
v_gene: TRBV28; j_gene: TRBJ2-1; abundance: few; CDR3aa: CASSIAGESYNEQFF
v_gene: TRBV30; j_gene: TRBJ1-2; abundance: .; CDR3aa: CAWSVTGGNYGYTF
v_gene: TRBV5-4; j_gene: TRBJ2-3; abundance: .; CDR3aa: CASSSGLETDTQYF
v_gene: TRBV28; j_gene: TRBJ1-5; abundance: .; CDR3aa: CASSFPGQDQPQHF
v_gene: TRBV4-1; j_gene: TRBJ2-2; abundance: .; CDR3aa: CASSQEFRTKNTGELFF
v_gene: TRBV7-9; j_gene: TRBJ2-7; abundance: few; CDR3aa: CASSSSQDRARYEQYF
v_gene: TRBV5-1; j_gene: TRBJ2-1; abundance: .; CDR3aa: CASTPSGRAWEQFF
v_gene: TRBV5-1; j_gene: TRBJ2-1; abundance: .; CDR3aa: CASSFGLEQFF
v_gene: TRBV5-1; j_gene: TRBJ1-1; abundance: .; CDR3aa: CASKVTGVGQNTEAFF
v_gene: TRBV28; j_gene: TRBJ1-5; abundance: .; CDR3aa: CASSSGGVYSNQPQHF
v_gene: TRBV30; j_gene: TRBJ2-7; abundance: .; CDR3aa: CAWSLSYEQYF
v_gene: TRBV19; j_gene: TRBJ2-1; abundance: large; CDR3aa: CASSIDEDNEQFF
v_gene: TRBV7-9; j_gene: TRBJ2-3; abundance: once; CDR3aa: CASSPDSPRDDTDTQYF
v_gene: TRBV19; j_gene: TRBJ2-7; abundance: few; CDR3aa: CASSGRGQGISFEQYF
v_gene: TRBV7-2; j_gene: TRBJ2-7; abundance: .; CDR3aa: CASRETGSSYEQYF
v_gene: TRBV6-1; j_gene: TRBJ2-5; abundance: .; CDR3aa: CASSAADYWTGVGQETQYF
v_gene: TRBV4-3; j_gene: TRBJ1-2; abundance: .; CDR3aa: CASSQDLFGTGDGYTF
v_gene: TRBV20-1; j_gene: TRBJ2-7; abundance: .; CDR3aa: CSASGGNEQYF
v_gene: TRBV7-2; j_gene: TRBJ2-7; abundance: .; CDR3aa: CASSFGGANSYEQYF
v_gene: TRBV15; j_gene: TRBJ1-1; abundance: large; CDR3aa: CATRGAGGKMNTEAFF
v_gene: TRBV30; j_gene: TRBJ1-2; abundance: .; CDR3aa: CAWSVLGSTNYGYTF
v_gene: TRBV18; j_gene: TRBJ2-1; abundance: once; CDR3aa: CASSPTSGYDEQFF
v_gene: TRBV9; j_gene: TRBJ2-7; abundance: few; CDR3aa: CASSPHRGRSYEQYF
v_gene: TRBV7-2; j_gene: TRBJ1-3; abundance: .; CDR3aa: CASSQNSGNTIYF
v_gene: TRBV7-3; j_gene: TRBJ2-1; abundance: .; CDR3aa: CASSLGSGGDEQFF
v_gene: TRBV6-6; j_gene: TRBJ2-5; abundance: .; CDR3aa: CASRTGQGKGQETQYF
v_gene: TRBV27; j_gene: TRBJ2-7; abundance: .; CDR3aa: CASSLQGGVLGEQYF
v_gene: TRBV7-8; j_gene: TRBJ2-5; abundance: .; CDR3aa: CASSLVSIKETQYF
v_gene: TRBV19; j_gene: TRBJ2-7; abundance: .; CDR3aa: CASSIDQVRGFQYF
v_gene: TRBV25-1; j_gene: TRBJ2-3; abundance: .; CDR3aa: CASSELTSGRAGTQYF
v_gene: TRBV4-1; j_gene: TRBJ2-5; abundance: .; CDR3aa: CASSQDPQGETQYF
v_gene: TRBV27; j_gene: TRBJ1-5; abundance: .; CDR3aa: CASSRAASNQPQHF
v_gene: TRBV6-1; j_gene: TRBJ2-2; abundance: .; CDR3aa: CASSVPDLAGETTGELFF
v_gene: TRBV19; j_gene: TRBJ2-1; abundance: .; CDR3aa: CASSRTSGGREQFF
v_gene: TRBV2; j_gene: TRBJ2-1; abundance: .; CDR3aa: CASRRTGGGGEQFF
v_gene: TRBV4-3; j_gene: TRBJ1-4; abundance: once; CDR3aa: CASSPESGPVGPNEKLFF
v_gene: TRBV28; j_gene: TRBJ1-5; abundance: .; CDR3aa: CASSLGGASNQPQHF
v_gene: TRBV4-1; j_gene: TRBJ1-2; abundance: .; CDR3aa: CASSHGGGGYTF
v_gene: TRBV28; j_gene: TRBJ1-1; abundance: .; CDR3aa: CASSDRTEAFF
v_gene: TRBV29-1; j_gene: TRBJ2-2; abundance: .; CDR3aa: CSVITRLEGTGELFF
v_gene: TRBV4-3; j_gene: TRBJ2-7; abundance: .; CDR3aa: CASSQGRGTGGNEQYF
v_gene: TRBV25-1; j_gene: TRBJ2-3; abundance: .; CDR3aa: CASSESSLTDTQYF
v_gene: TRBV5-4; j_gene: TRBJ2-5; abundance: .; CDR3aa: CASSPKGPSWAGETQYF
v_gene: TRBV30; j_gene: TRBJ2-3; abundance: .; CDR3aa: CAWSVASIGTDTQYF